This TCR beta chain was captured in a study of regulatory T cells in long-lasting Graves disease. This clonotype appeared a single time. What it recognizes is unknown. Researchers made TCR beta libraries by using iRepertoire HTBI primers and running Arm-PCR on CDR3 regions. TCRdb re-called the multiplex PCR reads through MiXCR, storing one row per CDR3 protein. The table records 500,000 to 700,000 distinct CDR3 sequences, around 17% of them present only once. Time point reported: newly diagnosed GD, antithyroid drugs for less than 3 months. The TCR library was made from RNA that had been extracted from PBMCs in TRIzol. Patients with Graves' disease were diagnosed by American Thyroid Association guidelines. Study-wide findings and caveats: Gene preferences differed: TRBV28, TRBJ1-2, TRBJ2-5 in persistent cases.

Germline values: CDR1 DFQATT, CDR2 SNEGSKA (reference sequence). This CDR3 region has 13 residues. V was cut by 7 bases and J by 4 bases, with 14 bases left in between. These sequences were also reported in another study, on T cells in Graves' hyperthyroidism and ophthalmopathy. That study reports: HTBI primers were the set used in a first-round RT-PCR of the TCR CDR3. Classification by a 13 V-J model distinguished ophthalmopathy from stable hyperthyroidism.

The V call is TRBV20-1, the J call TRBJ2-1, with a tentative D call TRBD2 (6 bases). This clonotype originated in a woman aged 30 to 39 with Graves disease. Sample: peripheral blood mononuclear cells (PBMCs), taken at new diagnosis, from a patient treated with antithyroid drugs. The CDR3 region is CSVPGTYYNEQFF. CDR3 nucleotides: TGCAGTGTTCCTGGGACTTATTACAATGAGCAGTTCTTC.